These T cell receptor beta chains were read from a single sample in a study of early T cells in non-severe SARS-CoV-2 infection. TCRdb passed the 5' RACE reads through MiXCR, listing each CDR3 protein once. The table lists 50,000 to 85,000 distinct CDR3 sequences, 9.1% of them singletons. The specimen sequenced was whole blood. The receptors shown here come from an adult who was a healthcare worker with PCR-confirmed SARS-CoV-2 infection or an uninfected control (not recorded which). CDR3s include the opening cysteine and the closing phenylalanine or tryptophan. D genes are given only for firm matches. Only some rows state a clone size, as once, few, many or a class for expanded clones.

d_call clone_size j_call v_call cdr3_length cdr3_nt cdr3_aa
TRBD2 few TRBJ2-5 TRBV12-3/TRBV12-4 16 TGTGCCAGCAGTCCCGCCGCCGGACTAGCGGAAGAGACCCAGTACTTC CASSPAAGLAEETQYF
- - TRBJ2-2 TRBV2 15 TGTGCCAGCAACGCCCGAAGTGGGGACACCGGGGAGCTGTTTTTT CASNARSGDTGELFF
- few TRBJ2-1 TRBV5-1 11 TGCGCCAGCAGCATACGGGATGAGCAGTTCTTC CASSIRDEQFF
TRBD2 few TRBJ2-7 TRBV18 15 TGTGCCAGCTCACCACCAGTAGCGGGACTGGGCGAGCAGTACTTC CASSPPVAGLGEQYF
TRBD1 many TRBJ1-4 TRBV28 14 TGTGCCACCAGCGGGGACAGTATAAATGAAAAACTGTTTTTT CATSGDSINEKLFF
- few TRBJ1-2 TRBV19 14 TGTGCCAGTAGTATAGATACGGCGGACTATGGCTACACCTTC CASSIDTADYGYTF
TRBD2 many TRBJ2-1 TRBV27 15 TGTGCCAGCAGTTTATTTAGCGGGACCTACAATGAGCAGTTCTTC CASSLFSGTYNEQFF
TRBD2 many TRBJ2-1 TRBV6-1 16 TGTGCCAGCTCGGGGGTAGCGGGAGACCCCTACAATGAGCAGTTCTTC CASSGVAGDPYNEQFF
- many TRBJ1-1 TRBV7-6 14 TGTGCCAGCAGCTTACGGGGTCAAAACACTGAAGCTTTCTTT CASSLRGQNTEAFF
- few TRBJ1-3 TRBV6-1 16 TGTGCCAGCAGTGAAGTATGGGCGAGCTCTGGAAACACCATATATTTT CASSEVWASSGNTIYF
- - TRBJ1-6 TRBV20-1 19 TGCAGTGCTAGAGTGAATCCGTCGGACCGCAGGGGAAGAGGGTCACCCCTCCACTTT CSARVNPSDRRGRGSPLHF
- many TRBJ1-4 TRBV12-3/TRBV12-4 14 TGTGCCAGCAGTGTTTCCGGGGGTGGTGAAAAACTGTTTTTT CASSVSGGGEKLFF
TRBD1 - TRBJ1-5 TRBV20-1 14 TGCAGTGCTAGAGACGGGACAGGGGATCAGCCCCAGCATTTT CSARDGTGDQPQHF
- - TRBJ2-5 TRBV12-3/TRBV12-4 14 TGTGCCAGCAGTCAACCACGGTCGAAAGAGACCCAGTACTTC CASSQPRSKETQYF
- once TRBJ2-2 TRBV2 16 TGTGCCAGCAGTGAAGATCCCGGGTTTAACACCGGGGAGCTGTTTTTT CASSEDPGFNTGELFF
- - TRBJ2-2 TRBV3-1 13 TGTGCCAGCAGCCAACAGAGGTCCGGGGAGCTGTTTTTT CASSQQRSGELFF
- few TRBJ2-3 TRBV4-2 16 TGTGCCAGCAGCCAAGGCAGCGGGCCAAGCACAGATACGCAGTATTTT CASSQGSGPSTDTQYF
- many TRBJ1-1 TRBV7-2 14 TGTGCCAGCAGCTTAGTGGGTATGAACACTGAAGCTTTCTTT CASSLVGMNTEAFF
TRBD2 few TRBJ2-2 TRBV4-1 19 TGCGCCAGCAGCCAAGGAGCGGGGCGTAGCGGGAGGCACACCGGGGAGCTGTTTTTT CASSQGAGRSGRHTGELFF
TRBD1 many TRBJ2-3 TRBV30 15 TGTGCCTGGGAACGGGCGACAGGGGGACCAGATACGCAGTATTTT CAWERATGGPDTQYF
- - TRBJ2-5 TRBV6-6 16 TGTGCCAGCAGTTTCGCATCCGGGACCGTAGAAGAGACCCAGTACTTC CASSFASGTVEETQYF
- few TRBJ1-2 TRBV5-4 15 TGTGCCAGCTCCCAATTAGGGTCTTCCATTGGAGGCTACACCTTC CASSQLGSSIGGYTF
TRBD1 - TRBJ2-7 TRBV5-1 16 TGCGCCAGCAGCACGGGGACAGGGAGAGGAGAAAACGAGCAGTACTTC CASSTGTGRGENEQYF
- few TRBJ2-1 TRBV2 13 TGTGCCAGCGTGACTGGATGGGCCAATGAGCAGTTCTTC CASVTGWANEQFF
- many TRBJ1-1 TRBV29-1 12 TGCAGCGCCGGGGGGAGTCTGGACGGAGCTTTCTTT CSAGGSLDGAFF